A selection of T cell receptor beta chains follows, all from one sample in a study of CD8+CD57+ T cells in acquired aplastic anemia. TCRdb used MiXCR to reprocess the reads, holding one entry per CDR3 protein. This table has approximately 170,000 distinct CDR3 sequences, 40% to 55% appearing once. The sequencing sample was made of sorted CD4+, CD8+, or CD8+CD57+ T cells (not recorded which) from PBMCs. All receptors come from a human donor with aplastic anemia. CDR3s include the opening cysteine and the closing phenylalanine or tryptophan. Fields, in order: CDR3 protein, CDR3 DNA, J gene, D gene, V gene, clone size. D genes are given only for firm matches. Size values are once, few and many counts, or a class for expanded clones, and some rows have none.

CDR3: CASSETDRGNQPQHF
DNA: TGCGCCAGCAGTGAAACCGACAGGGGCAATCAGCCCCAGCATTTT
J: TRBJ1-5
D: TRBD1
V: TRBV10-2
size: NA

CDR3: CASSSTPSGEYEQYF
DNA: TGTGCCAGCAGCTCTACTCCTAGCGGGGAGTACGAGCAGTACTTC
J: TRBJ2-7
D: TRBD2
V: TRBV7-2
size: once

CDR3: CASSKGKAASGNTIHF
DNA: TGTGCCAGCAGCAAGGGAAAAGCCGCCTCTGGAAACACCATACATTTT
J: TRBJ1-3
D: NA
V: TRBV11-1
size: NA

CDR3: CASSGQGWSDTQYF
DNA: TGTGCCAGCAGTGGACAGGGTTGGTCAGATACGCAGTATTTT
J: TRBJ2-3
D: TRBD1
V: TRBV2
size: NA

CDR3: CASSYETGGVDSF
DNA: TGTGCCAGCAGTTACGAGACAGGGGGCGTTGATTCCTTC
J: TRBJ1-2
D: TRBD1
V: TRBV6-5
size: NA

CDR3: CARSVRGEQFF
DNA: TGTGCCCGGAGTGTACGTGGCGAGCAGTTCTTC
J: TRBJ2-1
D: NA
V: TRBV30
size: NA

CDR3: CSALPGQLFSEQYF
DNA: TGCAGTGCGCTACCGGGACAGTTATTCAGCGAGCAGTACTTC
J: TRBJ2-7
D: TRBD1
V: TRBV20-1
size: many

CDR3: CSASYWGLAAYNEQFF
DNA: TGCAGTGCTAGTTACTGGGGACTAGCGGCTTACAATGAGCAGTTCTTC
J: TRBJ2-1
D: TRBD2
V: TRBV20-1
size: many

CDR3: CASVATGGSGTGTQYF
DNA: TGTGCCAGCGTGGCCACAGGGGGCTCTGGCACAGGTACGCAGTATTTT
J: TRBJ2-3
D: TRBD1
V: TRBV6-1
size: NA

CDR3: CASSWELAGSADTQYF
DNA: TGTGCCAGCAGCTGGGAACTAGCGGGATCTGCAGATACGCAGTATTTT
J: TRBJ2-3
D: TRBD2
V: TRBV7-9
size: many

CDR3: CASSLGAAMNTEAFF
DNA: TGTGCCAGCAGTTTAGGGGCGGCGATGAACACTGAAGCTTTCTTT
J: TRBJ1-1
D: NA
V: TRBV27
size: NA

CDR3: CAISLGLAGESRETQYF
DNA: TGTGCCATCAGTCTTGGACTAGCGGGAGAAAGTCGAGAGACCCAGTACTTC
J: TRBJ2-5
D: TRBD2
V: TRBV10-3
size: many

CDR3: CASSQATYEQYF
DNA: TGTGCCAGCAGTCAGGCGACCTACGAGCAGTACTTC
J: TRBJ2-7
D: NA
V: TRBV25-1
size: once

CDR3: CASSTRGVPEAFF
DNA: TGTGCCAGTAGTACCAGGGGGGTCCCTGAAGCTTTCTTT
J: TRBJ1-1
D: TRBD1
V: TRBV19
size: many

CDR3: CASSPRGLAGGFGVQYF
DNA: TGTGCCAGCAGCCCAAGGGGACTAGCGGGGGGTTTTGGTGTCCAGTACTTC
J: TRBJ2-5
D: TRBD2
V: TRBV11-2
size: few

CDR3: CASSPPGGLAEQETQYF
DNA: TGTGCCAGCAGCCCACCCGGGGGACTAGCGGAACAAGAGACCCAGTACTTC
J: TRBJ2-5
D: TRBD2
V: TRBV9
size: NA

CDR3: CASSPPGTANTEAFF
DNA: TGTGCCAGCAGCCCACCAGGGACGGCGAACACTGAAGCTTTCTTT
J: TRBJ1-1
D: NA
V: TRBV28
size: many

CDR3: CASSSTAAAFYGYTF
DNA: TGTGCCAGCAGCTCTACAGCCGCAGCCTTCTATGGCTACACCTTC
J: TRBJ1-2
D: NA
V: TRBV5-6
size: many

CDR3: CASRKGADYGYTF
DNA: TGTGCCAGCAGGAAAGGGGCGGACTATGGCTACACCTTC
J: TRBJ1-2
D: NA
V: TRBV2
size: NA

CDR3: CASSLDRGQGTGELFF
DNA: TGTGCCAGCAGCCTGGACAGGGGGCAAGGCACCGGGGAGCTGTTTTTT
J: TRBJ2-2
D: TRBD1
V: TRBV5-4
size: NA

CDR3: CSARSGTGYTF
DNA: TGCAGTGCTAGAAGCGGCACCGGCTACACCTTC
J: TRBJ1-2
D: NA
V: TRBV20-1
size: NA

CDR3: CASTQGQGESPLHF
DNA: TGTGCCAGCACTCAGGGGCAGGGAGAGTCACCCCTCCACTTT
J: TRBJ1-6
D: NA
V: TRBV25-1
size: NA

CDR3: CASSEGGNYQPQHF
DNA: TGTGCCAGCAGTGAGGGTGGGAATTATCAGCCCCAGCATTTT
J: TRBJ1-5
D: NA
V: TRBV2
size: NA

CDR3: CASSDEVGARGNQPQHF
DNA: TGTGCCAGCAGTGATGAGGTCGGGGCGCGAGGCAATCAGCCCCAGCATTTT
J: TRBJ1-5
D: NA
V: TRBV6-1
size: NA

CDR3: CASMGQFSNQPQHF
DNA: TGTGCCAGCATGGGCCAGTTCAGCAATCAGCCCCAGCATTTT
J: TRBJ1-5
D: NA
V: TRBV6-2/TRBV6-3
size: many

CDR3: CASSQTSHRGNGYTF
DNA: TGTGCCAGCAGCCAAACGTCGCATAGGGGGAATGGCTACACCTTC
J: TRBJ1-2
D: NA
V: TRBV4-2
size: many

CDR3: CASSQGVAPQETQYF
DNA: TGTGCCAGCAGCCAAGGAGTGGCACCCCAGGAGACCCAGTACTTC
J: TRBJ2-5
D: NA
V: TRBV3-1
size: NA

CDR3: CSVAWTGSYEQYF
DNA: TGCAGCGTAGCCTGGACAGGGAGCTACGAGCAGTACTTC
J: TRBJ2-7
D: TRBD1
V: TRBV29-1
size: NA

CDR3: CASGVPTETQYF
DNA: TGTGCCAGCGGGGTGCCCACAGAGACCCAGTACTTC
J: TRBJ2-5
D: NA
V: TRBV7-2
size: NA

CDR3: CASSAERNTIYF
DNA: TGTGCCAGCAGCGCGGAACGAAACACCATATATTTT
J: TRBJ1-3
D: NA
V: TRBV7-2
size: NA

CDR3: CASSFKGDGSSPLHF
DNA: TGTGCCAGCAGCTTTAAAGGGGATGGGAGTTCACCCCTCCACTTT
J: TRBJ1-6
D: NA
V: TRBV7-3
size: few

CDR3: CARRTDLNQPQHF
DNA: TGTGCCAGGAGGACAGACCTCAATCAGCCCCAGCATTTT
J: TRBJ1-5
D: NA
V: TRBV24-1
size: many

CDR3: CASSSTGVSPLHF
DNA: TGTGCCAGCAGCTCTACAGGGGTTTCACCCCTCCACTTT
J: TRBJ1-6
D: TRBD1
V: TRBV7-2
size: NA

CDR3: CASIRAGETQYF
DNA: TGTGCCAGTATACGGGCCGGGGAGACCCAGTACTTC
J: TRBJ2-5
D: NA
V: TRBV19
size: NA

CDR3: CASSQGQAGLFGYTF
DNA: TGTGCCAGCAGCCAAGGACAGGCGGGGTTATTTGGCTACACCTTC
J: TRBJ1-2
D: NA
V: TRBV3-1
size: NA

CDR3: CATSEGSRPDTQYF
DNA: TGTGCCACCAGTGAAGGCAGTAGGCCAGATACGCAGTATTTT
J: TRBJ2-3
D: NA
V: TRBV24-1
size: many

CDR3: CASAQDQGQPQHF
DNA: TGTGCCAGCGCACAGGACCAGGGTCAGCCCCAGCATTTT
J: TRBJ1-5
D: NA
V: TRBV19
size: NA